This is a list of T cell receptor beta chains from one sample in a study of CD4 and CD8 cells across lung adenocarcinoma regions. One entry per CDR3 protein results from TCRdb running MiXCR on the PCR reads. This table has about 4,600 distinct CDR3 sequences, around 45% appearing once. The sequencing sample was made of CD4+ T cells from the margin of a lung tumor. Source of these receptors: a female donor with lung adenocarcinoma. The CD4 and CD8 labels of this study may be unreliable. The CDR3 runs from the conserved cysteine through the conserved F or W. D genes are given only for firm matches. Size is omitted from some rows. Given values are once, few, many or a class for expanded clones.

TRBJ2-1,-,TRBD2,TRBV6-1,CASTLSGRETNEQFF
TRBJ2-1,-,-,TRBV4-1,CASSQDNGFNEQFF
TRBJ2-3,medium-sized,TRBD1,TRBV6-1,CASGRQGALPTDTQYF
TRBJ2-3,-,TRBD1,TRBV6-5,CASSYSEGGADTQYF
-,medium-sized,-,TRBV7-9,CASSSRPETQYF
TRBJ2-2,-,TRBD2,TRBV6-1,CASSEAGIAGELFF
TRBJ2-3,-,-,TRBV10-3,CAGGPGGRAWDTQYF
TRBJ2-1,large,-,TRBV6-1,CASSRRDWGNNEQFF
TRBJ2-2,few,TRBD1,TRBV6-4,CASSVGQGDTGELFF
-,medium-sized,TRBD1,TRBV6-5,CASSYSGQGGEQYF
TRBJ2-3,medium-sized,-,TRBV11-2,CASSLVMGVDTQYF
TRBJ2-1,many,-,TRBV11-2,CASSRGSSYNEQFF
TRBJ2-1,medium-sized,-,TRBV6-5,CASTHSGAYNEQFF
-,-,TRBD2,TRBV6-1,CASRGNGAGGLQETQYF
TRBJ2-1,-,TRBD2,TRBV10-1,CASSKLLAGGINEQFF
-,-,-,TRBV18,CASSPKQDGETQYF